One sample yielded the 17 T cell receptor beta chains listed below, sequenced in a study of cytomegalovirus exposure and HLA in healthy donors. The primer mix had 60 Vbeta and 13 Jbeta primers. Sequencing used immunoSEQ multiplex PCR; TCRdb keeps in-frame clones, though not all of them. The table has about 190,000 clones, about 84% seen once. Input material: PBMCs. The receptors shown here come from a man aged 50-59 years in good health and CMV-seronegative.

The genes are TRBV7-6 and TRBJ2-2, with 7 bases identical to TRBD1. The germline CDR1 and CDR2 sequences are SGHVS and FNYEAQ. With V trimmed by 4 bases and J by 0 bases, 5 bases remained unmatched. The CDR3 contains 16 residues. In nucleotides, the CDR3 is TGTGCCAGCAGCTCTTGGGACAGCGCGAACACCGGGGAGCTGTTTTTT. It codes for CASSSWDSANTGELFF. The full variable domain, rest sourced from reference TRBV7-6 and TRBJ2-2, is GAGVSQSPRYKVTKRGQDVALRCDPISGHVSLYWYRQALGQGPEFLTYFNYEAQQDKSGLPNDRFSAERPEGSISTLTIQRTEQRDSAMYRCASSSWDSANTGELFFGEGSRLTVL.

This clone has just one count. The V call is TRBV19, the J call TRBJ2-1; possibly TRBD2 for D (6 bases). CDR3 length equals 19 residues. V lost 4 bases and J 0 bases, leaving 22 bases between the germline ends. The germline gives CDR1 LNHDA, CDR2 SQIVND (reference sequence). Here the CDR3 reads CASSNPGGGLTSSYNEQFF. The CDR3 coding sequence is TGTGCCAGTAGTAACCCTGGGGGTGGACTAACGAGCTCCTACAATGAGCAGTTCTTC.

This rearrangement joins TRBV27 to TRBJ1-2, with 8 bases matching TRBD1. The CDR3 consists of 14 residues. The ends lost 5 bases at V and 5 bases at J; junction bases unmatched: 7. The germline gives CDR1 MNHEY, CDR2 SMNVEV (reference sequence). CDR3 DNA sequence: TGTGCCAGCAGTAGGGCAGGGGGCGTATATGGCTACACCTTC. It codes for CASSRAGGVYGYTF.

The rearrangement uses TRBV6-6 and TRBJ1-1, with 8 bases lining up with TRBD1. The V gene's germline CDR1 is MNHNY and CDR2 SVGAGI (reference sequence). V trimming: 5 bases; J trimming: 3 bases; junction bases outside the gene matches: 11. The CDR3 extends over 16 amino acids. The DNA of the CDR3 is TGTGCCAGCAGTCGACAGGGGATCATAGGTGACACTGAAGCTTTCTTT. Translating gives CASSRQGIIGDTEAFF.

V gene TRBV6-5 combines with J gene TRBJ2-3, with 7 bases lining up with TRBD2. CDR3 length: 14 amino acids. Trimming at V came to 6 bases and at J to 4 bases, leaving 7 bases not matched to a gene. CDR1 is MNHEY, CDR2 SVGAGI, per germline. The chain's CDR3 is CASRAGRYPDTQYF. The CDR3 bases are TGTGCCAGCAGAGCGGGAAGGTACCCAGATACGCAGTATTTT.

As concerns this clone: Its ends do not fully match the called genes, so a read error is possible. The chain carries TRBV7-9 and TRBJ1-2; D not resolved. The germline V gene encodes CDR1 SEHNR and CDR2 FQNEAQ (reference sequence). This CDR3 region has 15 residues. The CDR3 nucleotides read TGTTCCAGCACCCTCACGGCAGCGGCTAACTATGGCTACACCTTC. It yields the protein CSSTLTAAANYGYTF.

The genes are TRBV7-2 and TRBJ1-2; D not resolved. The V end lost 4 bases, the J end lost 8 bases, and 11 bases lay between the germline ends. Germline assignment: CDR1 SGHTA and CDR2 FQGNSA. CDR3 length equals 12 residues. The CDR3 reads CASSSSRGGYTF. In nucleotides, the CDR3 is TGTGCCAGCAGCTCCTCACGGGGAGGCTACACCTTC.

This clone has a single count. The chain recombines TRBV19 with TRBJ2-1, with D hard to call. V lost 4 bases, J lost 4 bases, and 8 bases lay in between. Germline lookup yields CDR1 LNHDA and CDR2 SQIVND (reference sequence). There are 13 residues in the CDR3. CDR3 sequence (DNA): TGTGCCAGTAGTACTGGCTTGTACAATGAGCAGTTCTTC. Translating gives CASSTGLYNEQFF.

V usage is TRBV6-5 and J usage is TRBJ1-4; 7 nucleotides line up with TRBD1. The trim removed 11 bases at V and 5 bases at J, leaving 11 bases unmatched. CDR1 is MNHEY and CDR2 is SVGAGI in the germline V gene. The CDR3 sequence is 14 residues long. This CDR3 is CAVSRGTENEKLFF. DNA for the CDR3: TGTGCCGTTAGTAGGGGGACAGAGAATGAAAAACTGTTTTTT.

The J gene is TRBJ2-2, the V gene TRBV21-1; the listed D gene, TRBD2, was not tested against the DNA. TRBV21-1 is an annotated pseudogene. The CDR3 spans 17 residues. CDR3 nucleotide sequence: TGTGCCAGCAGCAAAAGTGGGCTAGCTAAAAACACCGGGGAGCTGTTTTTT. Its protein is CASSKSGLAKNTGELFF.

The chain uses TRBV27 and TRBJ1-1; 8 positions agree with TRBD1. The CDR3 sequence is 15 residues long. Germline V lookup: CDR1 MNHEY, CDR2 SMNVEV (reference sequence). The V segment lost 7 bases and the J segment 1 base; nucleotides outside the gene matches: 8. The CDR3 nucleotides are TGTGCCAGCAACTCTAGGGGGACAGGGAACACTGAAGCTTTCTTT. This sequence encodes CASNSRGTGNTEAFF.

On this clone: Given the absence of the conserved phenylalanine or tryptophan at the CDR3 end, a read error is likely. V gene TRBV7-8 combines with J gene TRBJ1-1, with 8 bases matching TRBD1. The CDR3 extends over 14 amino acids. Trimming took 3 bases from V and 1 from J; bases not matched to a gene: 1. In germline, CDR1 is SGHVS, CDR2 FQNEAQ. The CDR3, as DNA: TGTGCCAGCAGCTTCAGGGGGCGGAACACTGAAGCTTTCCTT. Protein sequence: CASSFRGRNTEAFL.

This sequence joins TRBV12-2 and TRBJ1-5. TRBV12-2 is a documented pseudogene. This CDR3 has 20 residues. In DNA form, the CDR3 reads TGTGCAAGTCGCTTAGGGAATCCGGGAGCAGGAGACAAGAGCAATCAGCCCCAGCATTTT. Residues: CASRLGNPGAGDKSNQPQHF.

With regard to this clone: The same CDR3 can be traced to other DNA sequences in this sample. The chain joins TRBV7-2 to TRBJ2-2; the D gene is possibly TRBD1 (5 bases). Germline V gene lookup returns CDR1 SGHTA and CDR2 FQGNSA. This CDR3 has 13 residues. The germline V and J ends were trimmed by 2 bases and 4 bases, with 5 bases remaining between them. In DNA form, the CDR3 reads TGTGCCAGCAGCTTAAGGGGCACCGGGGAGCTGTTTTTT. As protein: CASSLRGTGELFF.

The chain combines TRBV6-6 with TRBJ2-7, with 10 bases lining up with TRBD2. The CDR3 has 15 residues. Germline loops: CDR1 MNHNY, CDR2 SVGAGI (reference sequence). V shed 4 bases, J shed 2 bases, and the junction held 5 bases outside the gene matches. The chain's CDR3 is CASSWTSGPTYEQYF. In DNA, the CDR3 is TGTGCCAGCAGTTGGACTAGCGGCCCTACCTACGAGCAGTACTTC.

This clone turned up a few times. V usage is TRBV4-3 and J usage is TRBJ1-2; TRBD1 matches at 9 bases. The V and J ends lost 3 bases and 6 bases, in that order; junction bases with no gene match: 11. Germline V CDR1 and CDR2: LGHNA, YSLEER. The CDR3 loop spans 16 amino acids. The CDR3 region has the DNA TGCGCCAGCAGCCAGACGGGACAGGGAGAGATTCATGGCTACACCTTC. It codes for CASSQTGQGEIHGYTF.

The chain links TRBV18 to TRBJ2-7; D might be TRBD1 (7 bases). V was shortened by 2 bases and J by 1 base, with 12 bases between the two germline ends. There are 15 residues in the CDR3. The V gene's germline CDR1 is KGHSH and CDR2 LQKENI. CDR3 region: CASSPSQGGSYEQYF. CDR3 sequence (DNA): TGTGCCAGCTCACCAAGCCAGGGGGGATCCTACGAGCAGTACTTC.